This T cell receptor beta chain was sequenced for a study of blood T cell repertoires in COVID-19. Study summary: Acute and convalescent COVID-19 samples came from the United States, Italy and Spain. PBMCs, B-cell-depleted T cells, or T cells provided the cDNA or gDNA that made up the material.

Original data processing: Amplified reference gene primers provided the basis for estimating nucleated cell counts. The assay was immunoSEQ multiplex PCR, and TCRdb's table has in-frame clones only and misses some. That table gives V, J and clone size, and the DNA gave D and trimming. The table records around 100,000 clones, 70% to 90% of them present only once. After removal of 3 bases from V and 1 base from J, the junction contained 5 bases not matched to a gene. Germline values: CDR1 ENHRY, CDR2 SYGVKD. The CDR3 covers 16 residues. This TCR was sampled from a man aged 50-60 years in a cohort sampled during active COVID-19. The V gene is TRBV10-3, the J gene TRBJ2-3, with 9 bases lining up with TRBD2. The source material was peripheral blood. CDR3 region: CAISEAASGGTDTQYF. The CDR3 DNA is TGTGCCATCAGTGAAGCCGCTAGCGGGGGCACAGATACGCAGTATTTT.